The rows below give T cell receptor beta chains drawn from one sample of a study of T-cell reconstitution after alpha-beta-depleted transplantation in children. Using its own MiXCR run on the PCR reads, TCRdb lists one record per CDR3 protein. This sample has fewer than 700,000 distinct CDR3 sequences, with 20% to 25% found just once. The sample here was PBMCs, mostly from graft donor cells, taken 360 days after TCRalphabeta/CD19-depleted stem cell transplant. These receptors came from a boy under two years old who had a stem cell transplant for acute myeloid leukemia, so the T cells may come from the graft donor. CDR3s leave out the opening cysteine and the closing phenylalanine or tryptophan.

v_call cdr3_length cdr3_aa
TRBV4-2 10 ASSRGRNEQF
TRBV29-1 10 SVEGNYNEQF
TRBV20-1 11 SATDRMVTEAF
TRBV27 12 ASHTLGVDDTQY
TRBV6-4 13 ASSDETGGNTEAF
TRBV12-3/TRBV12-4 12 ASSPGQYNPEAF
TRBV28 12 ASSFGGPAETQY
TRBV21-1 11 ASSMDHSYEQY
TRBV5-6 11 ASSLQEVETQY
TRBV29-1 11 SVERTVGNIQY
TRBV20-1 10 SATRQLDTQY
TRBV27 13 ASSRRDRGKNEQY
TRBV13 13 ASSSRGLLWQEQF
TRBV7-9 10 ASSLSVGTAF
TRBV12-3/TRBV12-4 12 ASSLGRGRGEQY
TRBV20-1 15 CARDRRGTGNNQPQH
TRBV12-3/TRBV12-4 12 ASSDIRGLYEQF
TRBV20-1 13 SARVDRVSNQPQH
TRBV7-9 13 ASSPTPLSNYGYT
TRBV11-2 16 ASSSLPRAPGSYNEQF
TRBV5-1 12 ASSKYGQGYEQY
TRBV9 13 ASSVGQGWENEQF
TRBV6-5 12 ASSSSGADNEQF
TRBV20-1 13 SAMGLAGSYNEQF
TRBV5-4 13 ASSWGGQVYNEQF
TRBV10-3 18 AIRDMTSRGGAGILNEQF
TRBV20-1 10 SASTGQGAQY
TRBV7-6 13 ASSLVAGGNSPLH
TRBV20-1 13 SAAGTSGFTDTQY
TRBV27 13 ASSLMAVRYNEQF
TRBV9 12 ASSWDSSYNEQF
TRBV6-1 13 ASSVKLVGQETQY
TRBV19 14 ASRAGGGRSYNEQF
TRBV12-3/TRBV12-4 15 ASSLAGFGYAGGEQF
TRBV20-1 11 SAQQGTNTEAF
TRBV11-2 13 ASSFRIQMHNEQF
TRBV12-3/TRBV12-4 13 ASSYRTSDTDTQY
TRBV7-2 14 ASSFSGVGSYNEQF
TRBV15 14 ATSSTLAGYNNEQF
TRBV5-1 12 ASSPGEGADEQF
TRBV7-8 9 ASSSNNRDS
TRBV28 11 ASLLTSGVEQF
TRBV15 13 ATSRVGTVITEQF
TRBV20-1 11 SAGKTLNYGYT
TRBV20-1 13 SARVASGGEDTQY
TRBV12-3/TRBV12-4 12 ASSYRPNLYGYT
TRBV3-1 14 ASSPPSGRSFNEQF
TRBV6-5 15 ASSYSNLRGNNSPLH
TRBV12-3/TRBV12-4 13 ASSDRGQLNTEAF
TRBV6-1 15 ASTTRVFIASGNTIY
TRBV29-1 10 SVTGGTYEQY